What follows describes a single TCR beta chain. In the original analysis: Amplification from reference gene primers served as the basis for estimated nucleated cell counts. Sequenced by immunoSEQ multiplex PCR; TCRdb stores in-frame clones only, minus some. The DNA was the basis for D and trimming; V, J and clone size are from that table. The sample yields some 110,000 clones, 76% seen once. Seattle researchers signed up patients amid active infection and tracked them longitudinally. This entry belongs to a study of blood T cell repertoires in COVID-19. The wider study: Acute-phase and convalescent COVID-19 samples originated in the United States, Italy and Spain.

Germline V gives CDR1 LNHDA, CDR2 SQIVND (reference sequence). This CDR3 comprises 17 residues. The V gene lost 6 bases and the J gene lost 0 bases, with 20 bases spanning the gap. This receptor was taken from an older man with COVID-19, enrolled during active disease. The rearrangement joins TRBV19 to TRBJ1-2; possibly TRBD1 for D (6 bases). Material for sequencing was peripheral blood. In DNA form, the CDR3 reads TGTGCCAGTAGGAACCGGGACATCGGGTCCTCTAACTATGGCTACACCTTC. This gives the protein CASRNRDIGSSNYGYTF.